This T cell receptor (beta chain) was sequenced in a study of T-cell reconstitution after alpha-beta-depleted transplantation in children. Trimming took 7 bases from V and 0 from J, leaving 9 bases between them. CDR1 and CDR2 from the germline V gene are MNHEY and SVGEGT. There are 13 residues in the CDR3. Ten or more counts support this clonotype. Unique molecular identifiers were used in preparing the TCRbeta library. A single record per CDR3 protein comes from TCRdb applying MiXCR to the PCR reads. Of over 200,000 distinct CDR3 sequences listed, under 9.5% are singletons. Specimen: PBMCs from the stem cell graft donor, collected from the stem cell graft. The V call is TRBV6-2 or TRBV6-3, the J call TRBJ1-1, with no clear D. The source of this sequence is a human donor who donated a stem cell graft to a child with acute lymphoblastic leukemia. This CDR3 is CASTVGVNTEAFF. In DNA form, the CDR3 reads TGTGCCAGCACCGTGGGAGTGAACACTGAAGCTTTCTTT.